This is a list of T cell receptor beta chains from one sample in a study of T cells in Graves' hyperthyroidism and ophthalmopathy. MiXCR was run by TCRdb on the multiplex PCR reads, yielding one entry per CDR3 protein. This sample yields 550,000 to 800,000 distinct CDR3 sequences, of which around 15% are seen a single time; roughly a sixth belongs to the top ten. Sequencing was done on a sample of blood. Source of these receptors: a man in his fifties with Graves' hyperthyroidism. Each CDR3 is given with its conserved first and last residue. Each record gives: D gene, clone size, J gene, V gene, CDR3 DNA, CDR3 protein. D genes are given only for firm matches. A clone size is listed for some rows: how often the clone was seen (once, few, many), or a class if it is expanded.

d_gene: -; abundance: many; j_gene: TRBJ1-4; v_gene: TRBV2; CDR3nt: TGTGCCAGCCGGGTGGAAGGGACTAATGAAAAACTGTTTTTT; CDR3aa: CASRVEGTNEKLFF
d_gene: TRBD2; abundance: many; j_gene: TRBJ2-7; v_gene: TRBV2; CDR3nt: TGTGCCAGCCGCCTACCGGGACTAGCGGGTACCTTCGAGAACGAGCAGTACTTC; CDR3aa: CASRLPGLAGTFENEQYF
d_gene: -; abundance: -; j_gene: TRBJ1-1; v_gene: TRBV6-2/TRBV6-3; CDR3nt: TGTGCCAGCAGTTACTCCTTGGAGGCCGCCACTGAAGCTTTCTTT; CDR3aa: CASSYSLEAATEAFF
d_gene: -; abundance: many; j_gene: TRBJ2-1; v_gene: TRBV6-2/TRBV6-3; CDR3nt: TGTGCCAGCCGCAGCGATGAGCAGTTCTTC; CDR3aa: CASRSDEQFF
d_gene: -; abundance: -; j_gene: TRBJ1-3; v_gene: TRBV9; CDR3nt: TGTGCCAGCAGCGCCTCTCTTGACACCATATATTTT; CDR3aa: CASSASLDTIYF
d_gene: -; abundance: -; j_gene: TRBJ1-1; v_gene: TRBV5-4; CDR3nt: TGTGCCAGCAGCTCGACGAGGGTCATGAACACTGAAGCTTTCTTT; CDR3aa: CASSSTRVMNTEAFF
d_gene: TRBD1; abundance: few; j_gene: TRBJ2-7; v_gene: TRBV15; CDR3nt: TGTGCCACCAGCAGACCGGGACAGGGTTTTAACGAGCAGTACTTC; CDR3aa: CATSRPGQGFNEQYF
d_gene: -; abundance: many; j_gene: TRBJ2-5; v_gene: TRBV2; CDR3nt: TGTGCCAGTTTCTATTCTGAGACCCAGTACTTC; CDR3aa: CASFYSETQYF
d_gene: -; abundance: -; j_gene: TRBJ2-1; v_gene: TRBV4-1; CDR3nt: TGCGCCAGCAGCCAAGAAATACCGGGGCCAGGTTCCTACAATGAGCAGTTCTTC; CDR3aa: CASSQEIPGPGSYNEQFF
d_gene: TRBD2; abundance: many; j_gene: TRBJ2-1; v_gene: TRBV5-1; CDR3nt: TGCGCCAGCAGCTCACCGGGACTAGCGGGAGTCAATGAGCAGTTCTTC; CDR3aa: CASSSPGLAGVNEQFF
d_gene: TRBD2; abundance: few; j_gene: TRBJ2-7; v_gene: TRBV15; CDR3nt: TGTGCCACCAGCAGAGACGCAGGGACTAATTCCTACGAGCAGTACTTC; CDR3aa: CATSRDAGTNSYEQYF
d_gene: -; abundance: -; j_gene: TRBJ2-2; v_gene: TRBV3-1; CDR3nt: TGTGCCAGCAGCCAACGTACTCCCGGGGAGCTGTTTTTT; CDR3aa: CASSQRTPGELFF
d_gene: -; abundance: -; j_gene: TRBJ1-2; v_gene: TRBV6-5; CDR3nt: TGTGCCAGCAGTTGGACAGATGTGGGGTATGGCTACACCTTC; CDR3aa: CASSWTDVGYGYTF
d_gene: -; abundance: many; j_gene: TRBJ2-1; v_gene: TRBV10-2; CDR3nt: TGCGCCAGCAGTGAGTCGTCAGGACCTTCCTACAATGAGCAGTTCTTC; CDR3aa: CASSESSGPSYNEQFF
d_gene: -; abundance: many; j_gene: TRBJ1-5; v_gene: TRBV2; CDR3nt: TGTGCCAGCAGGGGCAGGAGCAATCAGCCCCAGCATTTT; CDR3aa: CASRGRSNQPQHF
d_gene: TRBD2; abundance: -; j_gene: TRBJ2-2; v_gene: TRBV27; CDR3nt: TGTGCCAGCAGTTTGATAGCGGGAGACGCCGGGGAGCTGTTTTTT; CDR3aa: CASSLIAGDAGELFF
d_gene: TRBD1; abundance: many; j_gene: TRBJ2-7; v_gene: TRBV10-3; CDR3nt: TGTGCCATCAGTGATGGCAGGGGGACCTACGAGCAGTACTTC; CDR3aa: CAISDGRGTYEQYF
d_gene: -; abundance: many; j_gene: TRBJ2-2; v_gene: TRBV10-3; CDR3nt: TGTGCCATCAGTGTAACAGGGACTGGGGAGCTGTTTTTT; CDR3aa: CAISVTGTGELFF
d_gene: -; abundance: many; j_gene: TRBJ1-5; v_gene: TRBV12-3/TRBV12-4; CDR3nt: TGTGCCAGCACCGTTAGGAGGGGCGATCAGCCCCAGCATTTT; CDR3aa: CASTVRRGDQPQHF
d_gene: -; abundance: many; j_gene: TRBJ1-5; v_gene: TRBV2; CDR3nt: TGTGCCAGCAGTTCAGCAGCAGGCCCTCTGGGGCCCCAGCATTTT; CDR3aa: CASSSAAGPLGPQHF
d_gene: TRBD1; abundance: many; j_gene: TRBJ2-2; v_gene: TRBV30; CDR3nt: TGTGCCTGGAGGGGACAGGGAGACACCGGGGAGCTGTTTTTT; CDR3aa: CAWRGQGDTGELFF
d_gene: -; abundance: few; j_gene: TRBJ2-3; v_gene: TRBV27; CDR3nt: TGTGCCAGCAGTGCCCCGACAGCTCATACGCAGTATTTT; CDR3aa: CASSAPTAHTQYF
d_gene: -; abundance: many; j_gene: TRBJ2-3; v_gene: TRBV5-1; CDR3nt: TGCGCCAGCAGCTCATCCAGACAAGGGAGAAGCACAGATACGCAGTATTTT; CDR3aa: CASSSSRQGRSTDTQYF
d_gene: -; abundance: many; j_gene: TRBJ2-1; v_gene: TRBV28; CDR3nt: TGTGCCAGCAGTCCCCCTCGGGCGGCCTACAATGAGCAGTTCTTC; CDR3aa: CASSPPRAAYNEQFF
d_gene: -; abundance: few; j_gene: TRBJ2-5; v_gene: TRBV3-1; CDR3nt: TGTGCCAGCAGCCACCCGGAGAGGGAAGAGACCCAGTACTTC; CDR3aa: CASSHPEREETQYF
d_gene: -; abundance: -; j_gene: TRBJ1-5; v_gene: TRBV20-1; CDR3nt: TGCAGTGCTAGAGAAACTCCCGCAGGGGCCGGCAATCAGCCCCAGCATTTT; CDR3aa: CSARETPAGAGNQPQHF
d_gene: -; abundance: many; j_gene: TRBJ2-1; v_gene: TRBV7-3; CDR3nt: TGTGCCAGCAGCTGGGATCGGGGCCCCCGCAGTGAGCAGTTCTTC; CDR3aa: CASSWDRGPRSEQFF
d_gene: -; abundance: many; j_gene: TRBJ2-5; v_gene: TRBV28; CDR3nt: TGTGCCAGCAGCTCCGACTCTTCGTACCAAGAGACCCAGTACTTC; CDR3aa: CASSSDSSYQETQYF
d_gene: TRBD2; abundance: -; j_gene: TRBJ2-7; v_gene: TRBV12-3/TRBV12-4; CDR3nt: TGTGCCAGCAGTACCCGGACTAGCGGGAGGGCCCCCTACGAGCAGTACTTC; CDR3aa: CASSTRTSGRAPYEQYF
d_gene: -; abundance: few; j_gene: TRBJ2-3; v_gene: TRBV20-1; CDR3nt: TGCAGTGCTAGTCAGGGTGCCGATACGCAGTATTTT; CDR3aa: CSASQGADTQYF
d_gene: -; abundance: many; j_gene: TRBJ1-3; v_gene: TRBV19; CDR3nt: TGTGCATCGAGGACCTACTCTGGAAACACCATATATTTT; CDR3aa: CASRTYSGNTIYF
d_gene: -; abundance: -; j_gene: TRBJ2-1; v_gene: TRBV5-1; CDR3nt: TGCGCCAGCAGCCCACCGGGCTGGGAGCAGTTCTTC; CDR3aa: CASSPPGWEQFF
d_gene: -; abundance: -; j_gene: TRBJ2-7; v_gene: TRBV20-1; CDR3nt: TGCAGTGCTAGCCCCGGGGTAACCTACGAGCAGTACTTC; CDR3aa: CSASPGVTYEQYF
d_gene: -; abundance: few; j_gene: TRBJ1-1; v_gene: TRBV5-8; CDR3nt: TGTGCCAGCAGCTTGGGTGGGGGGGGGAGCACTGAAGCTTTCTTT; CDR3aa: CASSLGGGGSTEAFF
d_gene: TRBD2; abundance: many; j_gene: TRBJ2-1; v_gene: TRBV19; CDR3nt: TGTGCCAGTAGTACGGGACTAGCGCGACGCTCCAATGAGCAGTTCTTC; CDR3aa: CASSTGLARRSNEQFF
d_gene: TRBD1; abundance: many; j_gene: TRBJ2-5; v_gene: TRBV27; CDR3nt: TGTGCCAGCAGTTTTAACCTCGGACAGGGGAAGTACTTC; CDR3aa: CASSFNLGQGKYF
d_gene: -; abundance: once; j_gene: TRBJ1-2; v_gene: TRBV20-1; CDR3nt: TGCAGTGCTAGAGAGGAGAGGGTTGCTGATGGCTACACCTTC; CDR3aa: CSAREERVADGYTF
d_gene: -; abundance: many; j_gene: TRBJ2-7; v_gene: TRBV7-7; CDR3nt: TGTGCTAGCAGCTTAGGGAGGGGGGGTCACAACGAGCAGTACTTC; CDR3aa: CASSLGRGGHNEQYF
d_gene: -; abundance: few; j_gene: TRBJ2-3; v_gene: TRBV28; CDR3nt: TGTGCCAGCATCCCAGGGGATGTGGTGGAGACAGATACGCAGTATTTT; CDR3aa: CASIPGDVVETDTQYF
d_gene: -; abundance: many; j_gene: TRBJ1-1; v_gene: TRBV12-3/TRBV12-4; CDR3nt: TGTGCCAGCAGTTTACGAGGGATGAACACTGAAGCTTTCTTT; CDR3aa: CASSLRGMNTEAFF
d_gene: TRBD1; abundance: -; j_gene: TRBJ2-7; v_gene: TRBV6-7; CDR3nt: TGTGCCAGCAGTTTAACTCCCGGGACAGGGGCGAGCGAGCAGTACTTC; CDR3aa: CASSLTPGTGASEQYF
d_gene: -; abundance: many; j_gene: TRBJ2-2; v_gene: TRBV28; CDR3nt: TGTGCCAGCACCGCGGCCTCTCCGGGACTCCGGATTAGGTACACCGGGGAGCTGTTTTTT; CDR3aa: CASTAASPGLRIRYTGELFF
d_gene: -; abundance: few; j_gene: TRBJ2-1; v_gene: TRBV10-3; CDR3nt: TGTGCCATCAGTGGAGGAGCCCTTCGGCAGGATGAGCAGTTCTTC; CDR3aa: CAISGGALRQDEQFF
d_gene: -; abundance: -; j_gene: TRBJ1-4; v_gene: TRBV7-9; CDR3nt: TGTGCCAGCAGCCTCGGAGAGGAAAAACTGTTTTTT; CDR3aa: CASSLGEEKLFF
d_gene: -; abundance: many; j_gene: TRBJ1-2; v_gene: TRBV6-1; CDR3nt: TGTGCCAGCAGTGGAGACACGAACCACAACTATGGCTACACCTTC; CDR3aa: CASSGDTNHNYGYTF
d_gene: -; abundance: few; j_gene: TRBJ2-3; v_gene: TRBV6-1; CDR3nt: TGTGCCAGCAGTGGGACTCAAGATACGCAGTATTTT; CDR3aa: CASSGTQDTQYF
d_gene: TRBD2; abundance: -; j_gene: TRBJ2-7; v_gene: TRBV2; CDR3nt: TGTGCCAGCCAAAAAGGCTGGACTAGCCGAGAGCAGTACTTC; CDR3aa: CASQKGWTSREQYF
d_gene: TRBD2; abundance: few; j_gene: TRBJ2-1; v_gene: TRBV14; CDR3nt: TGTGCCAGCAGCCCCATGGCGGGACTAGCGGGAGGTGAGCAGTTCTTC; CDR3aa: CASSPMAGLAGGEQFF
d_gene: -; abundance: many; j_gene: TRBJ1-6; v_gene: TRBV30; CDR3nt: TGTGCCTGGAGCACCGCCACCCTAAATAATTCACCCCTCCACTTT; CDR3aa: CAWSTATLNNSPLHF
d_gene: TRBD1; abundance: many; j_gene: TRBJ2-5; v_gene: TRBV27; CDR3nt: TGTGCCAGCAGTTTTGGAAGGGGGCGACAAGAGACCCAGTACTTC; CDR3aa: CASSFGRGRQETQYF
d_gene: -; abundance: few; j_gene: TRBJ2-1; v_gene: TRBV28; CDR3nt: TGTGCCAGCAGAACAGGGTCCTTGGGGTTCAATGGGCAGTTCTTC; CDR3aa: CASRTGSLGFNGQFF
d_gene: -; abundance: -; j_gene: TRBJ1-4; v_gene: TRBV7-6; CDR3nt: TGTGCCAGCAGCTTAGCGGGGGGGGAAGGGATGCAACTGTTTTTT; CDR3aa: CASSLAGGEGMQLFF
d_gene: -; abundance: many; j_gene: TRBJ2-1; v_gene: TRBV10-3; CDR3nt: TGTGCCATCAGTGCCTTTTGGGAGAACGAGCAGTTCTTC; CDR3aa: CAISAFWENEQFF